These T cell receptor beta chains were read from a single sample in a study of control samples from healthy donors and cancer patients. Assay used: immunoSEQ multiplex PCR; TCRdb lists only in-frame clones, some missing. Of some 170,000 clones listed, under 96% are singletons. Sequencing was performed on blood. Every receptor here comes from a woman aged 25 to 39 in good health. CDR3s include the opening cysteine and the closing phenylalanine or tryptophan. Fields, in order: V gene, J gene, CDR3 length, D gene, clone size, CDR3 protein, CDR3 DNA. A D gene is named only where the DNA matches it firmly. Where a row states a size, it is once, few, many or the class of an expanded clone; other rows omit it.

V: TRBV7-6
J: TRBJ2-5
length: 16
D: .
size: .
CDR3: CASSLVRGALGETQYF
DNA: TGTGCCAGCAGCTTAGTTCGAGGGGCACTGGGGGAGACCCAGTACTTC

V: TRBV2
J: TRBJ2-3
length: 14
D: .
size: once
CDR3: CASSSQTVTDTQYF
DNA: TGTGCCAGCAGTTCCCAGACTGTCACAGATACGCAGTATTTT

V: TRBV5-1
J: TRBJ2-7
length: 16
D: TRBD1
size: .
CDR3: CASSLAMGQYFYEQYF
DNA: TGCGCCAGCAGCTTGGCTATGGGACAGTACTTCTACGAGCAGTACTTC

V: TRBV28
J: TRBJ2-2
length: 15
D: .
size: .
CDR3: CASSSPTKNTGELFF
DNA: TGTGCCAGCAGTTCCCCGACAAAAAACACCGGGGAGCTGTTTTTT

V: TRBV28
J: TRBJ2-5
length: 13
D: .
size: .
CDR3: CASRLDRRKTQYF
DNA: TGTGCCAGCCGCCTTGACAGGAGAAAGACCCAGTACTTC

V: TRBV9
J: TRBJ2-1
length: 14
D: .
size: once
CDR3: CASSVGVAYNEQFF
DNA: TGTGCCAGCAGCGTAGGGGTTGCCTACAATGAGCAGTTCTTC

V: TRBV19
J: TRBJ1-1
length: 16
D: .
size: .
CDR3: CASSSKSGWFDTEAFF
DNA: TGTGCCAGTAGTTCCAAGTCAGGGTGGTTTGACACTGAAGCTTTCTTT

V: TRBV5-1
J: TRBJ2-1
length: 16
D: .
size: .
CDR3: CASSLVARSSYNEQFF
DNA: TGCGCCAGCAGCTTGGTGGCCAGGAGCTCCTACAATGAGCAGTTCTTC

V: TRBV5-5
J: TRBJ2-2
length: 11
D: .
size: .
CDR3: CASSFVGELFF
DNA: TGTGCCAGCAGCTTTGTCGGGGAGCTGTTTTTT

V: TRBV3-1/TRBV3-2
J: TRBJ2-3
length: 13
D: .
size: once
CDR3: CASSQDNGDTQYF
DNA: TGTGCCAGCAGCCAAGACAACGGGGATACGCAGTATTTT

V: TRBV19
J: TRBJ1-3
length: 16
D: .
size: .
CDR3: CASSMAGKRFGNTIYF
DNA: TGTGCCAGTAGTATGGCAGGGAAGAGGTTTGGAAACACCATATATTTT

V: TRBV5-1
J: TRBJ2-3
length: 15
D: TRBD1
size: .
CDR3: CASSGTGDSTDTQYF
DNA: TGCGCCAGCAGCGGGACAGGGGATAGCACAGATACGCAGTATTTT

V: TRBV30
J: TRBJ1-4
length: 13
D: .
size: .
CDR3: CAWSVGGNEKLFF
DNA: TGTGCCTGGAGTGTTGGGGGTAATGAAAAACTGTTTTTT

V: TRBV15
J: TRBJ2-7
length: 16
D: TRBD1
size: once
CDR3: CATSKLQGARTYEQYF
DNA: TGTGCCACCAGCAAACTACAGGGGGCGCGGACCTACGAGCAGTACTTC

V: TRBV2
J: TRBJ1-6
length: 17
D: TRBD1
size: .
CDR3: CASYRGRASSYNSPLHF
DNA: TGTGCCAGCTACAGGGGCAGGGCTAGCTCCTATAATTCACCCCTCCACTTT

V: TRBV6-5
J: TRBJ1-1
length: 13
D: .
size: .
CDR3: CASSRGRNTEAFF
DNA: TGTGCCAGCAGTCGGGGGCGCAACACTGAAGCTTTCTTT

V: TRBV27
J: TRBJ2-7
length: 13
D: .
size: .
CDR3: CASSFGTTYEQYF
DNA: TGTGCCAGCAGTTTTGGGACCACCTACGAGCAGTACTTC

V: TRBV7-8
J: TRBJ2-5
length: 14
D: .
size: .
CDR3: CASSLAGREETQYF
DNA: TGTGCCAGCAGCTTAGCGGGACGGGAAGAGACCCAGTACTTC

V: TRBV27
J: TRBJ1-5
length: 16
D: .
size: .
CDR3: CASSTTGAYSNQPQHF
DNA: TGTGCCAGCTCCACAACGGGGGCCTATAGCAATCAGCCCCAGCATTTT

V: TRBV28
J: TRBJ2-1
length: 13
D: .
size: .
CDR3: CASRMGSGAEQFF
DNA: TGTGCCAGCAGGATGGGATCGGGTGCTGAGCAGTTCTTC

V: TRBV5-8
J: TRBJ1-1
length: 15
D: .
size: .
CDR3: CASSLRTGMNTEAFF
DNA: TGTGCCAGCAGCTTAAGGACGGGAATGAACACTGAAGCTTTCTTT

V: TRBV5-1
J: TRBJ2-3
length: 15
D: TRBD2
size: .
CDR3: CASSLETSGTDTQYF
DNA: TGCGCCAGCAGCTTGGAAACTAGCGGCACAGATACGCAGTATTTT

V: TRBV7-6
J: TRBJ2-1
length: 15
D: TRBD2
size: once
CDR3: CASSSSGGSYNEQFF
DNA: TGTGCCAGCAGCTCGAGCGGGGGGTCCTACAATGAGCAGTTCTTC

V: TRBV7-8
J: TRBJ1-3
length: 14
D: .
size: .
CDR3: CASSQLGQLGTIYF
DNA: TGTGCCAGCAGCCAACTCGGTCAGCTCGGCACCATATATTTT

V: TRBV5-1
J: TRBJ1-1
length: 14
D: .
size: .
CDR3: CASSLDKGATEAFF
DNA: TGCGCCAGCAGCTTGGATAAAGGGGCCACTGAAGCTTTCTTT

V: TRBV6-1
J: TRBJ1-5
length: 14
D: .
size: .
CDR3: CASSERGDRQPQHF
DNA: TGTGCCAGCAGTGAAAGGGGGGACCGTCAGCCCCAGCATTTT

V: TRBV28
J: TRBJ1-4
length: 11
D: .
size: .
CDR3: CASKRGEKLFF
DNA: TGTGCCAGCAAAAGGGGTGAAAAACTGTTTTTT

V: TRBV6-6
J: TRBJ2-1
length: 12
D: TRBD2
size: .
CDR3: CATYGLAGALFF
DNA: TGTGCCACCTACGGACTAGCGGGAGCCTTGTTCTTC

V: TRBV5-3
J: TRBJ1-5
length: 11
D: .
size: .
CDR3: CARSFRQPQHF
DNA: TGTGCCAGAAGCTTTAGGCAGCCCCAGCATTTT

V: TRBV5-6
J: TRBJ1-5
length: 15
D: TRBD1
size: .
CDR3: CASSYTGAGNQPQHF
DNA: TGTGCCAGCAGCTACACAGGGGCGGGCAATCAGCCCCAGCATTTT

V: TRBV5-4
J: TRBJ2-7
length: 15
D: TRBD1
size: few
CDR3: CASTLLGTGADEQYF
DNA: TGTGCCAGCACCCTTCTTGGGACAGGGGCCGACGAGCAGTACTTC

V: TRBV5-1
J: TRBJ1-5
length: 13
D: .
size: .
CDR3: CASSLVVDQPQHF
DNA: TGCGCCAGCAGCTTAGTGGTCGATCAGCCCCAGCATTTT

V: TRBV7-8
J: TRBJ2-2
length: 14
D: .
size: .
CDR3: CAIPTGQNTGELFF
DNA: TGTGCCATCCCGACAGGACAGAACACCGGGGAGCTGTTTTTT

V: TRBV4-1
J: TRBJ1-1
length: 15
D: TRBD1
size: .
CDR3: CASLRQGTGGTEAFF
DNA: TGCGCCAGCCTAAGGCAGGGTACAGGGGGGACTGAAGCTTTCTTT

V: TRBV7-9
J: TRBJ2-1
length: 14
D: .
size: .
CDR3: CASSIRSSYNEQFF
DNA: TGTGCCAGCAGCATTAGGAGCTCCTACAATGAGCAGTTCTTC

V: TRBV28
J: TRBJ2-4
length: 13
D: .
size: .
CDR3: CASSFKGLNIQYF
DNA: TGTGCCAGCAGTTTCAAGGGTTTGAACATTCAGTACTTC

V: TRBV3-1/TRBV3-2
J: TRBJ2-1
length: 12
D: .
size: .
CDR3: CASSQDQNEQFF
DNA: TGTGCCAGCAGCCAAGATCAAAATGAGCAGTTCTTC

V: TRBV24-1
J: TRBJ1-2
length: 15
D: .
size: few
CDR3: CATSDPGRTDYGYTF
DNA: TGTGCCACCAGTGATCCGGGACGGACTGATTATGGCTACACCTTC

V: TRBV7-9
J: TRBJ2-3
length: 12
D: .
size: .
CDR3: CATSTGPDTQYF
DNA: TGTGCCACCTCGACGGGCCCAGATACGCAGTATTTT

V: TRBV6-5
J: TRBJ2-1
length: 16
D: .
size: .
CDR3: CASSYSGGGPYNEQFF
DNA: TGTGCCAGCAGTTACTCTGGGGGCGGCCCCTACAATGAGCAGTTCTTC

V: TRBV18
J: TRBJ1-6
length: 15
D: .
size: .
CDR3: CASSLGGQDNSPLHF
DNA: TGTGCCAGCTCACTCGGGGGGCAGGATAATTCACCCCTCCACTTT

V: TRBV7-2
J: TRBJ2-5
length: 11
D: .
size: .
CDR3: CASSLAETQYF
DNA: TGTGCCAGCAGCTTAGCAGAGACCCAGTACTTC

V: TRBV18
J: TRBJ2-3
length: 16
D: TRBD1
size: .
CDR3: CASSPQGTGGPDTQYF
DNA: TGTGCCAGCTCACCACAGGGGACAGGGGGCCCAGATACGCAGTATTTT

V: TRBV28
J: TRBJ1-6
length: 16
D: .
size: .
CDR3: CASSTADSPDNSPLHF
DNA: TGTGCCAGCAGCACTGCGGACAGCCCCGATAATTCACCCCTCCACTTT

V: TRBV10-3
J: TRBJ2-3
length: 14
D: .
size: .
CDR3: CATTGRQQADTQYF
DNA: TGTGCCACAACGGGGAGGCAGCAGGCAGATACGCAGTATTTT

V: TRBV7-9
J: TRBJ2-7
length: 13
D: .
size: .
CDR3: CASSLGFSYEQYF
DNA: TGTGCCAGCAGCTTGGGTTTCTCCTACGAGCAGTACTTC

V: TRBV27
J: TRBJ1-2
length: 13
D: TRBD1
size: once
CDR3: CASSGTGNYGYTF
DNA: TGTGCCAGCAGTGGGACAGGGAACTATGGCTACACCTTC

V: TRBV9
J: TRBJ2-7
length: 14
D: .
size: .
CDR3: CASSTGTSPYEQYF
DNA: TGTGCCAGCAGCACCGGGACGTCCCCCTACGAGCAGTACTTC

V: TRBV2
J: TRBJ2-7
length: 14
D: TRBD1
size: .
CDR3: CASSLDRGLYEQYF
DNA: TGTGCCAGCAGTTTGGACAGGGGGCTTTACGAGCAGTACTTC

V: TRBV14
J: TRBJ2-7
length: 17
D: TRBD1
size: .
CDR3: CASSSGTGHTRRGEQYF
DNA: TGTGCCAGCAGCTCCGGGACAGGACACACCAGAAGGGGCGAGCAGTACTTC

V: TRBV7-3
J: TRBJ1-2
length: 11
D: .
size: .
CDR3: CASINPYGYTF
DNA: TGTGCCAGCATCAATCCCTATGGCTACACCTTC

V: TRBV19
J: TRBJ2-5
length: 14
D: .
size: .
CDR3: CASSSQGWGETQYF
DNA: TGTGCCAGTAGTTCTCAGGGTTGGGGGGAGACCCAGTACTTC